A single sample gave rise to the 2 T cell receptor beta chains below, sequenced in a study of T cell responses to AZD1222 COVID-19 vaccine. This table comes from immunoSEQ multiplex PCR, and its TCRdb copy is limited to in-frame clones, with some not included. This table holds roughly 100,000 clones, roughly 86% found once. The specimen was peripheral blood, collected 28 days after the second dose of the MenACWY control vaccine. The receptor source for this set is an adult who received the MenACWY meningococcal vaccine as a control.

This clone occurred once. The chain has TRBV7-9 and TRBJ1-2; 11 positions agree with TRBD1. The germline V gene has CDR1 SEHNR and CDR2 FQNEAQ (reference sequence). Trimming at V came to 1 base and at J to 11 bases, leaving 6 bases not matched to a gene. The CDR3 has 14 residues. CDR3 sequence (DNA): TGTGCCAGCAGCTTAGACTGGACAGGGGGCGTTTACACCTTC. As protein: CASSLDWTGGVYTF.

The genes are TRBV7-8 and TRBJ1-4, with 7 bases matching TRBD1. With 4 bases clipped from V and 7 bases from J, the junction kept 9 bases outside the gene matches. The CDR3 length is 15 residues. Germline assignment: CDR1 SGHVS and CDR2 FQNEAQ. CDR3: CASSSQRGTAEKLFF. The CDR3 DNA follows: TGTGCCAGCAGCTCGCAAAGGGGGACAGCTGAAAAACTGTTTTTT.